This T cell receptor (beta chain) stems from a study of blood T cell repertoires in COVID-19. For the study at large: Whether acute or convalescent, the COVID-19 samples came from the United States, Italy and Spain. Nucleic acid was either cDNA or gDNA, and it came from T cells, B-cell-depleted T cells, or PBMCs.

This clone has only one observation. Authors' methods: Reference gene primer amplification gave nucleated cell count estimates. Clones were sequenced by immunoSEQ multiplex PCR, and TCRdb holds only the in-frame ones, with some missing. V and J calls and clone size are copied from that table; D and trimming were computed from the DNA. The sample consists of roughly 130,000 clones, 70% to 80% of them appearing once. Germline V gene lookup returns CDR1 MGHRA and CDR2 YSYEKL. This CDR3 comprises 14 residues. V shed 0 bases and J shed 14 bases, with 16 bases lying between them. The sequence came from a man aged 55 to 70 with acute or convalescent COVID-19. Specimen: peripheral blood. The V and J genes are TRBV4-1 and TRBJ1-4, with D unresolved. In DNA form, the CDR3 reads TGCGCCAGCAGCCAAGATTACGCGGATCTGGGTCTGTTTTTT. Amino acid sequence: CASSQDYADLGLFF.